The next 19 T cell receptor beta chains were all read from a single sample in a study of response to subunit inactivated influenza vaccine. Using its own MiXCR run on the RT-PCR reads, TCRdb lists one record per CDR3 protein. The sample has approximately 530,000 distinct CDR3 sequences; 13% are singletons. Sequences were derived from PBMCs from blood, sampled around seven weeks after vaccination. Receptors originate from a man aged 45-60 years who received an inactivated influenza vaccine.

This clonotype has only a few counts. The CDR3 DNA follows: TGTGCCATCAGTGATAGGGGACTAGCGGGAGGAAGGCACTACGAGCAGTACTTC. Its translation: CAISDRGLAGGRHYEQYF. This chain links TRBV10-3 with TRBJ2-7, with TRBD2 matching 15 bases. Germline trimming cut 3 bases from V and 3 bases from J; bases unmatched to any gene: 9. The CDR3 totals 18 residues. Germline-derived CDR1 and CDR2 are ENHRY and SYGVKD.

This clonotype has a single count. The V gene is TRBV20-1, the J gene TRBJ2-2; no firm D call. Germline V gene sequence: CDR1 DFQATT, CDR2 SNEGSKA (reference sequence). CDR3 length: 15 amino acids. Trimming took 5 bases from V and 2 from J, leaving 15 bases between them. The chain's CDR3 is CSAYDKGGNTGELFF. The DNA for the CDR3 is TGCAGTGCTTATGACAAGGGCGGTAACACCGGGGAGCTGTTTTTT.

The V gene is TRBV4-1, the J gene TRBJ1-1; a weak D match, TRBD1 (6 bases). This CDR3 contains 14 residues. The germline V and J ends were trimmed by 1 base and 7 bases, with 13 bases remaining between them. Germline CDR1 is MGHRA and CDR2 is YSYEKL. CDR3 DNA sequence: TGCGCCAGCAGCCAAGTGGGGGGCAGGGGTGAAGCTTTCTTT. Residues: CASSQVGGRGEAFF.

In nucleotides, the CDR3 is TGCGCCAGCAGCCAAGTTTACGGAGCGGGTGGAGATACGCAGTATTTT. Residues: CASSQVYGAGGDTQYF. The V and J genes are TRBV4-1 and TRBJ2-3; D is possibly TRBD2 (6 bases). Per germline, CDR1 MGHRA and CDR2 YSYEKL. Trimming pared 1 base from V and 5 bases from J, leaving 16 bases between. This CDR3 contains 16 residues.

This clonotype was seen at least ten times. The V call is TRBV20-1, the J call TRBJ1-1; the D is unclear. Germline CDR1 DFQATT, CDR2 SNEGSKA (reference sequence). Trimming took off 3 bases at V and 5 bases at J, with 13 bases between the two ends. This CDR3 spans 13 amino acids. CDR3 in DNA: TGCAGTGCTAGCTCTGCGTCTCGGACTGAAGCTTTCTTT. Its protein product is CSASSASRTEAFF.

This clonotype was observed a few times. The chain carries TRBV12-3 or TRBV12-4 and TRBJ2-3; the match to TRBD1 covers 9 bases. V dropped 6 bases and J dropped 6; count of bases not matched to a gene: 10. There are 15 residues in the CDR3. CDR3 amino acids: CASSPGQGMADTQYF. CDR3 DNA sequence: TGTGCCAGCAGCCCGGGACAGGGAATGGCGGATACGCAGTATTTT.

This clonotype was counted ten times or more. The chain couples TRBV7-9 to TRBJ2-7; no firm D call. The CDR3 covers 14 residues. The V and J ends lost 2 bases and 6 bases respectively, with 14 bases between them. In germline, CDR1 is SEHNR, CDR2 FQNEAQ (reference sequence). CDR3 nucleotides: TGTGCCAGCAGCTTAATGGAGCAGCCCGGCGAGCAGTACTTC. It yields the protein CASSLMEQPGEQYF.

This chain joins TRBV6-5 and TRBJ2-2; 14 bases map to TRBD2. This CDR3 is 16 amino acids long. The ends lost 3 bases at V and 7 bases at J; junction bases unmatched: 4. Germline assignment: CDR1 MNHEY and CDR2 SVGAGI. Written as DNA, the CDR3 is TGTGCCAGCAGTTATCAGGGACTAGCGGGAGTCGGGGAGCTGTTTTTT. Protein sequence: CASSYQGLAGVGELFF.

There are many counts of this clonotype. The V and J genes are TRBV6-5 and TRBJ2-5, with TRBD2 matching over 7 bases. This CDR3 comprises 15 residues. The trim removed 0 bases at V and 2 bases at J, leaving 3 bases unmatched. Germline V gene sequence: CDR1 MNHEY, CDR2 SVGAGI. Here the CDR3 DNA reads TGTGCCAGCAGTTACTCGGGAGGGAGTCAAGAGACCCAGTACTTC. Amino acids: CASSYSGGSQETQYF.

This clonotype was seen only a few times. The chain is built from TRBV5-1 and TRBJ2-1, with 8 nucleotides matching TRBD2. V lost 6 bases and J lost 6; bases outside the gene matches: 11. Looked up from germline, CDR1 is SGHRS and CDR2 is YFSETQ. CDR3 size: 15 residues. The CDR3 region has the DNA TGCGCCAGCATCCTAAATAGCGGGACGTCCAATGAGCAGTTCTTC. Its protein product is CASILNSGTSNEQFF.

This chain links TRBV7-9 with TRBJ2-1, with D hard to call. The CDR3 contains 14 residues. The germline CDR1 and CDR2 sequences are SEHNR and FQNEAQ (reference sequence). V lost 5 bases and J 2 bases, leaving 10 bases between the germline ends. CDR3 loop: CASSDLRTYNEQFF. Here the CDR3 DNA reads TGTGCCAGCAGCGACCTTCGGACCTACAATGAGCAGTTCTTC.

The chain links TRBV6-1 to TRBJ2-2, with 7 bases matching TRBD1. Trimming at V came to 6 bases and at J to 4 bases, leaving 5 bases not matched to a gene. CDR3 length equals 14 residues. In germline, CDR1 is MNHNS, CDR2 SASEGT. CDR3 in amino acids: CASRSPGGTGELFF. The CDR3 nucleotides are TGTGCCAGCAGATCCCCAGGGGGCACCGGGGAGCTGTTTTTT.

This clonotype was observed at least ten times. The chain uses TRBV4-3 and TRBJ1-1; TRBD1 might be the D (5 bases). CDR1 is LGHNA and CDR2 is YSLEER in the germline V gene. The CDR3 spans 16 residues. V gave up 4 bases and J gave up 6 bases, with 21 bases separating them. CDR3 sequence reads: CASSLGSLLRGAEAFF. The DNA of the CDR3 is TGCGCCAGCAGCCTCGGAAGCCTTCTAAGGGGCGCTGAAGCTTTCTTT.

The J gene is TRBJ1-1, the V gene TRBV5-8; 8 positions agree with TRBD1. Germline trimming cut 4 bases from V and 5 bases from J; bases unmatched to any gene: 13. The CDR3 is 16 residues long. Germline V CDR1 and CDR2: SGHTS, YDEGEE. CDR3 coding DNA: TGTGCCAGCAGCCACCGGGACAGGCCAATGGGTACTGAAGCTTTCTTT. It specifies CASSHRDRPMGTEAFF.

This CDR3 reads CASALTGRPQETQYF. The CDR3 DNA follows: TGTGCCAGCGCTCTCACGGGGCGGCCTCAAGAGACCCAGTACTTC. The genes are TRBV6-1 and TRBJ2-5; D assignment may be TRBD1 or TRBD2 (5 bases each). This CDR3 is 15 amino acids long. With 8 bases removed from V and 2 bases from J, the gap between germline ends came to 18 bases. Per germline, CDR1 MNHNS and CDR2 SASEGT.

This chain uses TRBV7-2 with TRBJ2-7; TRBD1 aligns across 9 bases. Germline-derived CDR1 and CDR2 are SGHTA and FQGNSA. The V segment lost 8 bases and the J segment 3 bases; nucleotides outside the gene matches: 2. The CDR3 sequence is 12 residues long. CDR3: CASAGQGYEQYF. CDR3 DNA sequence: TGTGCCAGCGCGGGACAGGGCTACGAGCAGTACTTC. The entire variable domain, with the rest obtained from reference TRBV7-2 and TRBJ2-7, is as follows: GAGVSQSPSNKVTEKGKDVELRCDPISGHTALYWYRQSLGQGLEFLIYFQGNSAPDKSGLPSDRFSAERTGGSVSTLTIQRTQQEDSAVYLCASAGQGYEQYFGPGTRLTVT.

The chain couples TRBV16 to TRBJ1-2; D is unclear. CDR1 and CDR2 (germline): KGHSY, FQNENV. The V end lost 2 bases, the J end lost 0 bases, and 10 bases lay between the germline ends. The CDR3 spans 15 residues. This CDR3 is CASSQVLETNYGYTF. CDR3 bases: TGTGCCAGCAGCCAAGTACTGGAGACTAACTATGGCTACACCTTC.

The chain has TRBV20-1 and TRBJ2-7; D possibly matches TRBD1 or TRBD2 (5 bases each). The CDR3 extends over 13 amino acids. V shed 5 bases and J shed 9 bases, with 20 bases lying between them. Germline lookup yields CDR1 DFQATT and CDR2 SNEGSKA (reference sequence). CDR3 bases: TGCAGTGCTCGGACAACTTTGGGGGTGGTGCAGTACTTC. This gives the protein CSARTTLGVVQYF.

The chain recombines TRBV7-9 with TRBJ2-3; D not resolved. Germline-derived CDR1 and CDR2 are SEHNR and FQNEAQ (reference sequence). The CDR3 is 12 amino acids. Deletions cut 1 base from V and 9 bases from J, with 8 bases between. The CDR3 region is CASSLEPETQYF. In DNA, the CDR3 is TGTGCCAGCAGCTTAGAGCCGGAGACGCAGTATTTT.